This T cell receptor beta chain was profiled in a study of shared clonotypes between healthy human individuals (dated by TCRdb to about 2020). Notes on the research overall: Three men and two women, aged 18 to 49 years, made up the cohort. Blood TCR repertoires of a handful of healthy adults were deeply sequenced to estimate repertoire size and the extent of clonotype sharing between individuals. Per donor, leukapheresis produced somewhere between about 0.85 and 10 billion PBMCs. To increase sequencing depth and limit assay-specific biases, TCR repertoire library preparation and sequencing were carried out by different laboratories using diverse techniques. The paper's findings and limits, for the study overall: The small number of donors limited the genetic and exposure-history diversity represented. Pairwise subsampling led to the expectation that sequencing depth would affect the degree of clonotype sharing among donors. Sampling was restricted to blood, and TCR repertoires in tissues likely differ from the TCR repertoires found in blood.

From cysteine to phenylalanine, the CDR3 is 16 amino acids long. Only the CDR3 DNA is retained, 48 bases long and in frame from the first base. V lost 4 bases and J lost 2 bases, and the count of bases not matched to a germline gene is 6. Taken from the germline V gene (reference sequence), the CDR1 and CDR2 loops are SEHNR and FQNEAQ. A note on this clone: Its recognized antigen is unknown. No quality values exist for individual bases; no much larger clone is one base distant.

The donors were healthy, HIV-negative adults with no recently reported acute infections or vaccinations. Only Caucasian adults living in Nashville, Tennessee, USA were represented among the donors. For unsorted samples, some 100 million PBMCs were counted and genomic DNA was extracted with the QIAamp DNA Blood Mini kit. Blood was collected by leukapheresis, and PBMCs were isolated by Ficoll-Histopaque density gradient centrifugation and then cryopreserved in liquid nitrogen vapor phase. Using the deep immunoSEQ assay, multiplex PCR amplified TCR CDR3 regions from genomic DNA. For each cell subset, the extracted genomic DNA was distributed evenly across all wells of several immunoSEQ 96-well plates, and each plate served as one replicate. For unsorted PBMC, 300 ng of genomic DNA, equivalent to about 30,000 T cell genomes, went into each replicate PCR. Ten immunoSEQ deep assay plates were used to sequence unsorted PBMC genomic DNA. Purified libraries were quantified with a Qubit 3.0 fluorometer, sized on a Bioanalyzer 2100, and re-quantified with the KAPA Library Quantification kit. Every immunoSEQ 96-well plate was sequenced on a dedicated single-read 150-cycle Illumina NextSeq 550 flow cell. Under the source paper's analysis protocol: The immunoSEQ output contained only junctional sequences without quality scores, so filtering could not match that applied to full-length reads. To assign V/J genes and CDR3, sequences were annotated against IMGT germline references using PyIR, a Python wrapper for IgBLAST v1.9. Reads were filtered out if the reads had weak V/J assignments (E-value above 1e-6), no CDR3, stop codons, out-of-frame junctions, or ambiguous translated residues. V3J clonotypes were defined by identical inferred V gene, J gene, and CDR3 amino acid sequence. Percentage overlap between repertoires was calculated by dividing the number of shared unique clonotypes by the size of the smaller repertoire. Three approaches were used to assess repertoire richness: RTK rarefaction, the Chao1 estimator, and Recon v2.1 estimates of unobserved clonotypes. The table was pulled from immuneACCESS by TCRdb, which kept in-frame rearrangements only. Such tables lose some clones; where checked, under half of the loss comes from unresolved V genes, and the rest has no known cause. V and J calls plus clone size are reproduced from that table; the DNA served to infer D and trimming. This sample has some 490,000 clones in its table, and about 85% of those were observed once. 12% of the sample rests with the top ten.

The receptor comes from a woman aged 40 to 50 in good health. Some clones in this sample may be carry-over from other donors' samples. The chain is assembled from TRBV7-9 and TRBJ2-3, with 10 middle bases fitting TRBD2. Sequencing was carried out using PBMCs. The CDR3 is CASSSGTSEITDTQYF. The bases read TGTGCCAGCAGCTCTGGGACTAGCGAGATCACAGATACGCAGTATTTT.